What follows are 21 T cell receptor beta chains derived from one specimen sequenced in a study of PD-1 blockade in classical Hodgkin lymphoma. As for time point: cycle 4 day 1 (C4D1), after more than 5 weeks of nivolumab. After autologous stem cell transplantation all patients relapsed, and prior brentuximab vedotin exposure differed between cohorts. Libraries were prepared by immunoSEQ multiplex PCR; TCRdb keeps only in-frame clonotypes and omits some of them. The sample lists approximately 93,000 clones; 78% were seen once. The sequencing here drew on peripheral blood mononuclear cells (PBMCs), taken before the fourth cycle of nivolumab. The receptor set was obtained from a human donor with classical Hodgkin lymphoma.

The chain couples TRBV28 to TRBJ2-7; 8 positions match TRBD2. This CDR3 comprises 17 residues. Germline V CDR1 and CDR2: MDHEN, SYDVKM. The trim removed 5 bases at V and 0 bases at J, leaving 12 bases unmatched. CDR3 loop: CASSGPLDGGGSYEQYF. The CDR3 DNA follows: TGTGCCAGCAGTGGGCCGCTCGACGGGGGGGGCTCCTACGAGCAGTACTTC.

The table lists this clone with a few counts. This sequence joins TRBV18 and TRBJ2-7, with a tentative D call TRBD2 (6 bases). V gave up 5 bases and J gave up 3 bases, with 17 bases separating them. Germline V lookup: CDR1 KGHSH, CDR2 LQKENI. The CDR3 is 15 residues long. CDR3 in amino acids: CASSSQNVGSYEQYF. As DNA, the CDR3 is TGTGCCAGCTCAAGTCAAAATGTCGGGAGCTACGAGCAGTACTTC.

The chain links TRBV7-2 to TRBJ1-2, with unresolved D. Per the germline V gene, CDR1 is SGHTA and CDR2 is FQGNSA. The V gene lost 5 bases and the J gene lost 0 bases, with 19 bases spanning the gap. There are 17 residues in the CDR3. CDR3 residues: CASSPLPTARANYGYTF. The CDR3 DNA is TGTGCCAGCAGCCCCCTCCCCACAGCCCGAGCTAACTATGGCTACACCTTC.

The chain links TRBV5-1 to TRBJ2-7, with TRBD2 matching 10 bases. There are 16 residues in the CDR3. The germline CDR1 and CDR2 sequences are SGHRS and YFSETQ. Germline trimming cut 2 bases from V and 4 bases from J; bases unmatched to any gene: 9. In nucleotides, the CDR3 is TGCGCCAGCAGCTTCCCACAAGCGGGGGGGGGTTACGAGCAGTACTTC. It encodes CASSFPQAGGGYEQYF.

This clone was seen at least ten times. V gene TRBV12-5 combines with J gene TRBJ1-6, with TRBD1 matching over 8 bases. The CDR3 contains 14 residues. V shed 2 bases, J shed 10 bases, and the junction held 4 bases outside the gene matches. Per the germline V gene, CDR1 is LGHNT and CDR2 is FRNRAP. CDR3: CASGLWSGGSPLHF. The CDR3 bases are TGTGCTAGTGGTTTGTGGTCAGGGGGCTCACCCCTCCACTTT.

This sequence joins TRBV5-6 and TRBJ2-5; 7 nucleotides line up with TRBD1. The CDR3 runs to 16 residues. J lost 3 bases, V lost 3 bases, and 11 bases had no gene match. CDR1 SGHDT and CDR2 YYEEEE come from the germline V gene. CDR3: CASSSDRVVNKETQYF. CDR3 nucleotides: TGTGCCAGCAGCTCTGACAGGGTGGTCAATAAAGAGACCCAGTACTTC.

V is TRBV9 and J is TRBJ2-3; 10 bases map to TRBD1. Germline lookup yields CDR1 SGDLS and CDR2 YYNGEE. V gave up 7 bases and J gave up 4 bases; unmatched junction bases: 6. This CDR3 is built from 14 residues. CDR3 coding DNA: TGTGCCAGCGGACAGGGGGGTCGGGCAGATACGCAGTATTTT. It encodes CASGQGGRADTQYF.

This clone was recorded a few times. The chain carries TRBV13 and TRBJ2-5; 7 bases are a match to TRBD2. Per the germline V gene, CDR1 is PRHDT and CDR2 is FYEKMQ (reference sequence). The CDR3 loop spans 16 amino acids. With 1 base clipped from V and 2 bases from J, the junction kept 7 bases outside the gene matches. This CDR3 is CASSLDRRESQETQYF. CDR3 bases: TGTGCCAGCAGCTTAGATCGGCGGGAGAGTCAAGAGACCCAGTACTTC. Variable domain in full (rest from reference TRBV13 and TRBJ2-5): AAGVIQSPRHLIKEKRETATLKCYPIPRHDTVYWYQQGPGQDPQFLISFYEKMQSDKGSIPDRFSAQQFSDYHSELNMSSLELGDSALYFCASSLDRRESQETQYFGPGTRLLVL.

The J gene is TRBJ2-3, the V gene TRBV5-1; D ambiguous. The germline V gene encodes CDR1 SGHRS and CDR2 YFSETQ. This CDR3 contains 11 residues. V was shortened by 3 bases and J by 3 bases, with 2 bases between the two germline ends. CDR3 DNA sequence: TGCGCCAGCAGCTCAACAGATACGCAGTATTTT. As protein: CASSSTDTQYF.

The chain links TRBV27 to TRBJ2-1; TRBD1 is a possible D gene (6 bases). Germline assignment: CDR1 MNHEY and CDR2 SMNVEV (reference sequence). Trimming took off 10 bases at V and 0 bases at J, with 25 bases between the two ends. The CDR3 totals 18 residues. This CDR3 is CATREGQSISSSYNEQFF. The DNA of the CDR3 is TGTGCCACCAGAGAGGGACAAAGTATATCGAGCTCCTACAATGAGCAGTTCTTC.

The chain carries TRBV4-3 and TRBJ2-3; 13 bases are a match to TRBD2. The germline V gene encodes CDR1 LGHNA and CDR2 YSLEER. The CDR3 is 18 residues long. V lost 4 bases to trimming and J lost 0 bases; unmatched junction nucleotides: 7. The CDR3 sequence: CASSLGTSGILSTDTQYF. DNA of the CDR3: TGCGCCAGCAGCCTCGGGACTAGCGGGATTCTTAGCACAGATACGCAGTATTTT.

The sample holds a few counts of this clone. The V gene is TRBV5-5, the J gene TRBJ2-7; 7 nucleotides align to TRBD1. Germline V gene data show CDR1 as SGHKS and CDR2 as YYEKEE (reference sequence). The trim removed 4 bases at V and 1 base at J, leaving 8 bases unmatched. The CDR3 has 15 residues. CDR3 sequence reads: CASSIPGQRSYEQYF. CDR3 bases: TGTGCCAGCAGCATACCGGGACAGAGATCCTACGAGCAGTACTTC.

The chain has TRBV7-3 and TRBJ2-7, with 7 bases fitting TRBD1. Unmatched junction bases numbered 6, after V lost 5 bases and J lost 2 bases. Looked up from germline, CDR1 is SGHTA and CDR2 is FQGTGA. This CDR3 is built from 14 residues. CDR3 DNA: TGTGCCAGCAGCCGTGGACAGGTTACCTACGAGCAGTACTTC. This gives the protein CASSRGQVTYEQYF.

The V call is TRBV14, the J call TRBJ2-3; perhaps TRBD2 as D (5 bases). CDR1 and CDR2 (germline): SGHDN, FVKESK. CDR3 length: 16 amino acids. The V end lost 0 bases, the J end lost 2 bases, and 12 bases lay between the germline ends. The DNA of the CDR3 is TGTGCCAGCAGCCAAGATGGAGGAGACTTCACAGATACGCAGTATTTT. It codes for CASSQDGGDFTDTQYF. The complete variable domain, with remaining parts taken from reference TRBV14 and TRBJ2-3, reads EAGVTQFPSHSVIEKGQTVTLRCDPISGHDNLYWYRRVMGKEIKFLLHFVKESKQDESGMPNNRFLAERTGGTYSTLKVQPAELEDSGVYFCASSQDGGDFTDTQYFGPGTRLTVL.

This clone showed up just once. The V and J genes are TRBV9 and TRBJ2-7, with 8 bases fitting TRBD1. CDR3 length: 13 residues. Germline V gene sequence: CDR1 SGDLS, CDR2 YYNGEE. The V gene end was trimmed by 5 bases and the J gene end by 1 base; junction bases not matched to a gene: 2. The CDR3 reads CASRGQGSYEQYF. In DNA form, the CDR3 reads TGTGCCAGCAGAGGACAGGGATCCTACGAGCAGTACTTC.

CDR3 loop: CASGRENTGELFF. The CDR3, as DNA: TGTGCTAGTGGCCGTGAAAACACCGGGGAGCTGTTTTTT. The chain recombines TRBV12-5 with TRBJ2-2; D is uncertain. Germline values: CDR1 LGHNT, CDR2 FRNRAP. V lost 6 bases and J lost 2, with 7 bases in between. The CDR3 runs to 13 residues.

The chain recombines TRBV2 with TRBJ2-7; 10 bases map to TRBD2. The CDR3 has 15 residues. CDR1 is SNHLY and CDR2 is FYNNEI in the germline V gene. Unmatched junction bases numbered 4, after V lost 2 bases and J lost 3 bases. The CDR3 DNA follows: TGTGCCAGCAGTGAAACTAGCGGGACAGTCTACGAGCAGTACTTC. It encodes CASSETSGTVYEQYF.

The chain links TRBV9 to TRBJ2-1, with D tentatively TRBD2 (5 bases). Looked up from germline, CDR1 is SGDLS and CDR2 is YYNGEE. V gave up 2 bases and J gave up 0 bases, with 9 bases separating them. The CDR3 is 15 amino acids. The CDR3 nucleotides are TGTGCCAGCAGCGTTGGAGCGGCCTCCTACAATGAGCAGTTCTTC. It codes for CASSVGAASYNEQFF.

J is TRBJ1-2 and V is TRBV18; TRBD1 aligns across 12 bases. This CDR3 region has 16 residues. Per the germline V gene, CDR1 is KGHSH and CDR2 is LQKENI. Trimming at V came to 4 bases and at J to 5 bases, leaving 8 bases not matched to a gene. The CDR3 reads CASSQGTGGAGYGYTF. The CDR3 DNA sequence: TGTGCCAGCTCACAGGGGACAGGGGGCGCCGGGTATGGCTACACCTTC. Full variable domain (rest looked up from reference TRBV18 and TRBJ1-2): NAGVMQNPRHLVRRRGQEARLRCSPMKGHSHVYWYRQLPEEGLKFMVYLQKENIIDESGMPKERFSAEFPKEGPSILRIQQVVRGDSAAYFCASSQGTGGAGYGYTFGSGTRLTVV.

This rearrangement joins TRBV6-6 to TRBJ1-6; maybe TRBD1 (6 bases). The CDR3 sequence is 13 residues long. The germline V gene has CDR1 MNHNY and CDR2 SVGAGI (reference sequence). Trimming removed 8 bases from V and 5 bases from J, with 10 bases in between. CDR3 sequence reads: CASLRQDNSPLHF. CDR3 bases: TGTGCCAGCCTACGACAGGATAATTCACCCCTCCACTTT.

This clone was observed a handful of times. This chain's CDR3 is CASSPDLPGYGYTF. The CDR3 region has the DNA TGCGCCAGCAGCCCCGATTTACCAGGGTATGGCTACACCTTC. V and J are TRBV4-1 and TRBJ1-2; tentatively, D is TRBD1 (5 bases). This CDR3 is built from 14 residues. Germline V lookup: CDR1 MGHRA, CDR2 YSYEKL. Deletions cut 4 bases from V and 5 bases from J, with 14 bases between.